Listed below are T cell receptor beta chains from one sample, sequenced in a study of control samples from healthy donors and cancer patients. The data were produced by immunoSEQ multiplex PCR, yet TCRdb's version contains in-frame clones alone and is incomplete. The top ten clones hold more than 6% of a sample with about 410,000 clones, 90% of them seen once. Sequencing used PBMCs. The origin of the receptors is a man aged 40-50 years with head and neck cancer. The CDR3 runs from the conserved cysteine through the conserved F or W. The D gene is left open where the match is weak. Only some rows state a clone size, as once, few, many or a class for expanded clones.

clone_size,j_call,v_call,d_call,cdr3_nt,cdr3_aa
once,TRBJ2-1,TRBV18,NA,TGTGCCAGCTCCAGAGAGGGGACGAACAACAATGAGCAGTTCTTC,CASSREGTNNNEQFF
NA,TRBJ2-2,TRBV23-1,TRBD1,TGCGCCAGCAGTTTACAGGGGGCGCAAGGGGAGCTGTTTTTT,CASSLQGAQGELFF
NA,TRBJ2-7,TRBV2,NA,TGTGCCAGCAGTGATGTTGCTAGCGTCTACGAGCAGTACTTC,CASSDVASVYEQYF
NA,TRBJ1-5,TRBV24-1,NA,TGTGCCACCAGTGATTTGGGGGGGAATCAGCCCCAGCATTTT,CATSDLGGNQPQHF
few,TRBJ2-1,TRBV7-9,NA,TGTGCCAGCAGCCCCAGTAGGGAGCAGTTCTTC,CASSPSREQFF
NA,TRBJ2-7,TRBV5-1,NA,TGCGCCAGCAGCACTGGGGGAACAGTCTACGAGCAGTACTTC,CASSTGGTVYEQYF
NA,TRBJ2-3,TRBV7-9,NA,TGTGCCAGCAGCTCTTCGGGGGGCCCCGAAGATACGCAGTATTTT,CASSSSGGPEDTQYF
NA,TRBJ1-1,TRBV6-6,TRBD1,TGTGCCAGCAGGCCCAATCCCCGGGACAGGGGTACTGAAGCTTTCTTT,CASRPNPRDRGTEAFF
NA,TRBJ2-1,TRBV11-2,TRBD2,TGTGCCAGCAGCTTACACCCTAGCGGGGGGGGTAATGAGCAGTTCTTC,CASSLHPSGGGNEQFF
NA,TRBJ1-1,TRBV27,NA,TGTGCCAGCAGTCCCGGCCAGAACACTGAAGCTTTCTTT,CASSPGQNTEAFF
NA,TRBJ1-5,TRBV7-8,NA,TGTGCCAGCAGCTTAGTTTATGGGAGCAATCAGCCCCAGCATTTT,CASSLVYGSNQPQHF
NA,TRBJ2-3,TRBV6-1,TRBD2,TGTGCCAGCAGTGACACGGGACTAGCGATAGATACGCAGTATTTT,CASSDTGLAIDTQYF
NA,TRBJ2-6,TRBV12-5,NA,TGTGCTAGTGGTTCGACTACTAGTTCTGGGGCCAACGTCCTGACTTTC,CASGSTTSSGANVLTF
NA,TRBJ1-2,TRBV27,TRBD1,TGTGCCAGCAGTTTAACCCGGACAGGTCCGGATGGCTACACCTTC,CASSLTRTGPDGYTF
NA,TRBJ1-1,TRBV10-1,TRBD1,TGCGCCAGCAGTGCTGGGACAGGGCTAACTGAAGCTTTCTTT,CASSAGTGLTEAFF
NA,TRBJ2-1,TRBV12-3/TRBV12-4,NA,TGTGCCGGAGGACAGACGTACAATGAGCAGTTCTTC,CAGGQTYNEQFF
NA,TRBJ2-3,TRBV28,NA,TGTGCCAGCAGTGCCGTCACAGATACGCAGTATTTT,CASSAVTDTQYF
NA,TRBJ1-2,TRBV10-2,NA,TGCGCCAGCAGTGAAGGGTTTGTTGACTATGGCTACACCTTC,CASSEGFVDYGYTF
NA,TRBJ2-7,TRBV19,TRBD1,TGTGCCAGTAGTAAAAACCGGGACAGGGTTTCCGAGCAGTACTTC,CASSKNRDRVSEQYF
NA,TRBJ2-7,TRBV5-6,NA,TGTGCCAGCAGCTTGGGTCTGACCTACGAGCAGTACTTC,CASSLGLTYEQYF
NA,TRBJ1-1,TRBV29-1,NA,TGCAGCGTTGACGGGGGAGGGGGTCCTTTCTTT,CSVDGGGGPFF
NA,TRBJ1-2,TRBV12-3/TRBV12-4,TRBD1,TGTGCCAGCGGGGACAGGGAATATGGCTACACCTTC,CASGDREYGYTF
NA,TRBJ2-3,TRBV11-3,NA,TGTGCCAGCAGTTCCCGGGACGGTCTCACAGATACGCAGTATTTT,CASSSRDGLTDTQYF
NA,TRBJ1-1,TRBV5-4,NA,TGTGCCAGCAGCTTGGTGCTCGAAAACACTGAAGCTTTCTTT,CASSLVLENTEAFF
NA,TRBJ2-5,TRBV5-3,TRBD1,TGTGCCAGAAGCGGACCGGGACAGTCACAAGAGACCCAGTACTTC,CARSGPGQSQETQYF
NA,TRBJ2-6,TRBV13,NA,TGTGCCAGCAGCTTAGGTGAGGCAGGGAATTCTGGGGCCAACGTCCTGACTTTC,CASSLGEAGNSGANVLTF
NA,TRBJ1-4,TRBV6-5,NA,TGTGCCAGCAGTTACGGGGCAGTATCGGAAAAACTGTTTTTT,CASSYGAVSEKLFF
NA,TRBJ2-5,TRBV6-5,NA,TGTGCCAGCAGTTACTCGGAAGGGCACGAGACCCAGTACTTC,CASSYSEGHETQYF
NA,TRBJ2-2,TRBV27,NA,TGTGCCAGCAGCCTGATGCTTTCTGGGGAGCTGTTTTTT,CASSLMLSGELFF
NA,TRBJ2-7,TRBV6-5,NA,TGTGCCAGCAGTTCGACGGTTTCCTACGAGCAGTACTTC,CASSSTVSYEQYF
NA,TRBJ1-3,TRBV2,NA,TGTGCCAGCACCGGACATGACTCTGGAAACACCATATATTTT,CASTGHDSGNTIYF
NA,TRBJ2-2,TRBV19,NA,TGTGCCAGTACCTATAGGGGAGTGAACACCGGGGAGCTGTTTTTT,CASTYRGVNTGELFF
NA,TRBJ1-4,TRBV19,NA,TGTGCCAGTAGTCACCCAGGGGTGACTAATGAAAAACTGTTTTTT,CASSHPGVTNEKLFF
NA,TRBJ2-3,TRBV19,NA,TGTGCCAGTAGCCGCCTTCAGGGGGGGAGCACAGATACGCAGTATTTT,CASSRLQGGSTDTQYF
NA,TRBJ1-1,TRBV5-1,NA,TGCGCCAGCTCGAGGGAGCGAGGGAACACTGAAGCTTTCTTT,CASSRERGNTEAFF
NA,TRBJ1-3,TRBV3-1/TRBV3-2,NA,TGTGCCAGCAGCCCAACCGGGGCGTTCTCTGGAAACACCATATATTTT,CASSPTGAFSGNTIYF
NA,TRBJ1-2,TRBV30,NA,TGTGCCTGGAGTGTATTGCCGGACCCCTATGGCTACACCTTC,CAWSVLPDPYGYTF